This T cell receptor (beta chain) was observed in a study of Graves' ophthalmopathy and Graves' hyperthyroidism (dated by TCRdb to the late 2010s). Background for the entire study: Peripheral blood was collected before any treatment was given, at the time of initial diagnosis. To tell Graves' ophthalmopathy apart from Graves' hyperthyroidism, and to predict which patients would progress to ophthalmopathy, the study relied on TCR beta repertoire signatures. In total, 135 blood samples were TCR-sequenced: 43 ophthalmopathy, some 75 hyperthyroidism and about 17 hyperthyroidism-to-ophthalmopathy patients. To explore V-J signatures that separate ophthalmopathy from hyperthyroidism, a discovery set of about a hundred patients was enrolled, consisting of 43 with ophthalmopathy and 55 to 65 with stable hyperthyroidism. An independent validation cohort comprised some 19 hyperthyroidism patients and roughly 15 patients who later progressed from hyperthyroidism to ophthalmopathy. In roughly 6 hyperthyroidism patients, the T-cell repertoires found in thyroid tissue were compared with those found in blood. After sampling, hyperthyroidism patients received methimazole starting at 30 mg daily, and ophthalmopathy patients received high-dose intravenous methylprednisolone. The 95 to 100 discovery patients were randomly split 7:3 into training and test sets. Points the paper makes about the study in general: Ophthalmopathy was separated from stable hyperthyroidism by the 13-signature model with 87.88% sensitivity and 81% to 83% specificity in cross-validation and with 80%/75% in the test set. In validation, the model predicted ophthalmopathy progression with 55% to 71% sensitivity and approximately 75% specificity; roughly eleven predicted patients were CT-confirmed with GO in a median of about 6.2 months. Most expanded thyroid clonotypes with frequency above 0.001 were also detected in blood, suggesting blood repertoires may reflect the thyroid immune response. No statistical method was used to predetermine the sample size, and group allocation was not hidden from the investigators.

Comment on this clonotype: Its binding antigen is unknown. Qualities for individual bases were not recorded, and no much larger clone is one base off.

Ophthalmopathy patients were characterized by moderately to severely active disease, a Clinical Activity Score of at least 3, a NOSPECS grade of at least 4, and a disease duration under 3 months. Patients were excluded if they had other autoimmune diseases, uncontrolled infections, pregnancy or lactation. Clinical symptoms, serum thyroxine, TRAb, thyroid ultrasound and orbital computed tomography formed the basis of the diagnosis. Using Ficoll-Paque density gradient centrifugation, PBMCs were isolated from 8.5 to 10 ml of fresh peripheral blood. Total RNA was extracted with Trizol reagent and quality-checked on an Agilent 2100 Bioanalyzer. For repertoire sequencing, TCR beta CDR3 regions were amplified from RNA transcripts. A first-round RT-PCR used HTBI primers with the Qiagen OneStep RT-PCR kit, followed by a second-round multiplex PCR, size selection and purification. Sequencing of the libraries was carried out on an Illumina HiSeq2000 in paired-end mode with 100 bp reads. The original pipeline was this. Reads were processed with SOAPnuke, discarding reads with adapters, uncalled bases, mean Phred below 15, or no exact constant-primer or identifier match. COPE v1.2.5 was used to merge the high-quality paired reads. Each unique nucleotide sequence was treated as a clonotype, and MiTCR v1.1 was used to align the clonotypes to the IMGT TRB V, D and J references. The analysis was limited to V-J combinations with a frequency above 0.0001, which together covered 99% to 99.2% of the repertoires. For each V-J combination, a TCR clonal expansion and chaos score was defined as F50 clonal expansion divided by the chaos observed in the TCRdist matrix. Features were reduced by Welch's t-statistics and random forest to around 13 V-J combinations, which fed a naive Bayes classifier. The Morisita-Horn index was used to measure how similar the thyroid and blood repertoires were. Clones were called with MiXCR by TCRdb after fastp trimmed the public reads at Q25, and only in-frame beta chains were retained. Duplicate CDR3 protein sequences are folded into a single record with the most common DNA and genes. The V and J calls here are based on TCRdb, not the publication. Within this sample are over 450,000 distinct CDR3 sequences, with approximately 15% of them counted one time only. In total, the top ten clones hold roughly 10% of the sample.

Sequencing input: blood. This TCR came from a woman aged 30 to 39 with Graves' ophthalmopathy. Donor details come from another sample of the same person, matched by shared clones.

The nucleotide sequence reads as follows: TGTGCCAGCAGTTTCCTGACAGGGGCCTTCTACGAGCAGTACTTC. Its protein reads: CASSFLTGAFYEQYF. The sequence is built from TRBV12-3 or TRBV12-4 and TRBJ2-7; 8 middle bases align to TRBD1. V and J are trimmed by 3 bases and 3 bases, and the gene matches miss 7 bases of the junction. Spanning cysteine to phenylalanine, the CDR3 consists of 15 amino acids. Only CDR3 DNA is held: 45 bases, read in frame from base 1.